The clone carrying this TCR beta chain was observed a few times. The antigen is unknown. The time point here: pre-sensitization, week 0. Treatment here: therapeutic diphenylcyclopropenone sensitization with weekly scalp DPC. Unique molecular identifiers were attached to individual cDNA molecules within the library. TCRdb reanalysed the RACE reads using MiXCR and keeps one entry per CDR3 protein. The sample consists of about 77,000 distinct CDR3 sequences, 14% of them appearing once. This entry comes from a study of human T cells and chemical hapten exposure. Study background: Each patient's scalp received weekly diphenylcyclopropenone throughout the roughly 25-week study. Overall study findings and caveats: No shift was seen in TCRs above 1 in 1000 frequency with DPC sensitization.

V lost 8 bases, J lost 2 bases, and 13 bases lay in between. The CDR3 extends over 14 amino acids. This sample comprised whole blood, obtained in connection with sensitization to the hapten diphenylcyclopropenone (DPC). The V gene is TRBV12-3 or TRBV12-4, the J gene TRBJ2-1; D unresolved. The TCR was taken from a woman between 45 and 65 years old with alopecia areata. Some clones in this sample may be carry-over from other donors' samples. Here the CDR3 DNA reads TGTGCCAGCCGACGCCCGGAGACCTACAATGAGCAGTTCTTC. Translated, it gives CASRRPETYNEQFF.